This TCR beta chain originates from a study of tissue T cells after allogeneic stem cell transplantation. Germline V gene data show CDR1 as KGHPV and CDR2 as FQNQEV (reference sequence). V dropped 4 bases and J dropped 4; count of bases not matched to a gene: 2. The CDR3 is made up of 14 amino acids. Sequencing of TCRbeta CDR3 at survey depth gave sequences and template counts. Data came from immunoSEQ multiplex PCR; TCRdb stores just in-frame clones and leaves some out. The data show approximately 6,900 clones, with 45% to 50% seen just once and under 4.5% held by the top ten. Study-wide results and caveats: This small cohort was clinically heterogeneous, and sampling depth was a limitation.

Notes on this clone: Its antigen is not identified. These gene names are mouse names. The read stops 1 residue short of the end of the CDR3; the missing end is completed from the germline J gene.

Specified time point: mouse harvest day 7 after allogeneic transplant. Tail vein injection delivered 10^7 T-cell-depleted bone marrow cells and 10^6 splenic CD5+ T cells. The genes are TRBV26 and TRBJ2-5, with TRBD1 matching over 10 bases. The sequence was obtained from a female BALB/c mouse given C57BL/6 T cells with graft-versus-host disease after an allogeneic hematopoietic cell transplant. The sequenced material came from gut tissue. Partial CDR3 DNA: TGTGCCAGCAGTCCGGGACAGGGGAAAGACACCCAGTAC. Translation: CASSPGQGKDTQY. From start to end, the CDR3 is CASSPGQGKDTQYF. Full variable domain (missing parts from reference TRBV26 and TRBJ2-5): NSKVIQTPRYLVKGQGQKAKMRCIPEKGHPVVFWYQQNKNNEFKFLINFQNQEVLQQIDMTEKRFSAECPSNSPCSLEIQSSEAGDSALYLCASSPGQGKDTQYFGPGTRLLVL.